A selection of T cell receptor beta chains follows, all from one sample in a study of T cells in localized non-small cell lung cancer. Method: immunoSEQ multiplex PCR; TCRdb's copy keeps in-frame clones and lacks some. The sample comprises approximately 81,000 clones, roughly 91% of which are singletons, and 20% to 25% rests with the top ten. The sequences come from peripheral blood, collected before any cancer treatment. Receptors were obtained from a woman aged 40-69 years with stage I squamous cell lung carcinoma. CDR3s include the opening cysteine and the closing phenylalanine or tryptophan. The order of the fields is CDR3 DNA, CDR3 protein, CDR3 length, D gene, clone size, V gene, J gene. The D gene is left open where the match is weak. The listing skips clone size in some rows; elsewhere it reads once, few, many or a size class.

TGTGCCAGCAGCCAGGGGAGCGGTTCACCCCTCCACTTT	CASSQGSGSPLHF	13	.	.	TRBV4-2	TRBJ1-6
TGTGCCAGCTCTCCAGGGGGGGGCCGCAATCAGCCCCAGCATTTT	CASSPGGGRNQPQHF	15	TRBD1	.	TRBV2	TRBJ1-5
TGCAGCGTTGAAGATCAGGGGGGAACGAGTGGCTACACCTTC	CSVEDQGGTSGYTF	14	TRBD1	.	TRBV29-1	TRBJ1-2
TGTGCCAGCAGCGTAGGTAGGACTACTAACACTGAAGCTTTCTTT	CASSVGRTTNTEAFF	15	.	.	TRBV9	TRBJ1-1
TGTGCCTGGAGTGTACAAGGGAGCGAGACCCAGTACTTC	CAWSVQGSETQYF	13	.	.	TRBV30	TRBJ2-5
TGTGCCAGCAGCTTGGCCGGAGGGAGAGCTAACTATGGCTACACCTTC	CASSLAGGRANYGYTF	16	.	.	TRBV5-5	TRBJ1-2
TGTGCCAGCAGCTTGGTGGAGGGGGCGAAATCTATCTATGGCTACACCTTC	CASSLVEGAKSIYGYTF	17	TRBD1	.	TRBV5-6	TRBJ1-2
TGTGCCAGCAGCGTAGGGTTCGGGGAGGGTGAAAAACTGTTTTTT	CASSVGFGEGEKLFF	15	.	.	TRBV9	TRBJ1-4
TGTGCCAGCAGCCCAGGGACAGGGAGCTACGAGCAGTACTTC	CASSPGTGSYEQYF	14	TRBD1	.	TRBV13	TRBJ2-7
TGTGCCAGCAGCTTAGTCTCGGGCGTCTATGGCTACACCTTC	CASSLVSGVYGYTF	14	.	.	TRBV11-2	TRBJ1-2
TGTGCCAGCAGCTTGGGACAGGGTGGTGGCTACACCTTC	CASSLGQGGGYTF	13	TRBD1	once	TRBV5-4	TRBJ1-2
TGTGCCAGCAGCTTGACAGGGGAGGAGACCCAGTACTTC	CASSLTGEETQYF	13	TRBD1	.	TRBV5-5	TRBJ2-5
TGTGCCAGCACCCTGGGACAGGGGAACACTGAAGCTTTCTTT	CASTLGQGNTEAFF	14	TRBD1	.	TRBV6-1	TRBJ1-1
TGTGCCAGCAGTGAAAACGAGGATACGCAGTATTTT	CASSENEDTQYF	12	.	few	TRBV6-1	TRBJ2-3
TGCGCCAGCAGCTTGGAGACGACGGGCGGTGGCTACACCTTC	CASSLETTGGGYTF	14	.	.	TRBV5-1	TRBJ1-2
TGTGCCAGCAGCTTAGGAGGACCAGGAGAGACCCAGTACTTC	CASSLGGPGETQYF	14	.	.	TRBV11-1	TRBJ2-5
TGTGCCAGCAGCTCACACGGAGTTTTTGCTTTCTTT	CASSSHGVFAFF	12	.	.	TRBV11-2	TRBJ1-1
TGTGCCTGGAGTACCCGGGGGGCCGAAAACATTCAGTACTTC	CAWSTRGAENIQYF	14	.	.	TRBV30	TRBJ2-4
TGTGCTAGCAGTTTGGGACGGGGTGGTGAGCAGTTCTTC	CASSLGRGGEQFF	13	.	.	TRBV7-7	TRBJ2-1
TGTGCCAGCAGCTCAGGCCGGGGTACTAATGAAAAACTGTTTTTT	CASSSGRGTNEKLFF	15	.	.	TRBV5-4	TRBJ1-4
TGTGCCTGGAGTCGGGGTATAAACTACGAGCAGTACTTC	CAWSRGINYEQYF	13	.	.	TRBV30	TRBJ2-7
TGTGCCAGCAGTGAATTCGGGACAGGGGGAAATCAGCCCCAGCATTTT	CASSEFGTGGNQPQHF	16	TRBD1	.	TRBV6-1	TRBJ1-5
TGTGCCAGTAGTAAAACAGGGGACCGCCGAAGGACTGAAGCTTTCTTT	CASSKTGDRRRTEAFF	16	TRBD1	.	TRBV19	TRBJ1-1
TGCGCCAGCAGCCAAGCGGGACAGGGTGGTGATGAGCAGTTCTTC	CASSQAGQGGDEQFF	15	TRBD1	.	TRBV4-1	TRBJ2-1
TGCGCCAGCAGTCAATCGAACGGACAGCCTGAAGCTTTCTTT	CASSQSNGQPEAFF	14	.	.	TRBV23-1	TRBJ1-1
TGTGCCAGCAGCTTCGGAGTCTCTGGAAACACCATATATTTT	CASSFGVSGNTIYF	14	.	.	TRBV7-2	TRBJ1-3
TGCGCCAGCAGCCTAAGGGGGAACGATGGCTACACCTTC	CASSLRGNDGYTF	13	.	.	TRBV5-1	TRBJ1-2